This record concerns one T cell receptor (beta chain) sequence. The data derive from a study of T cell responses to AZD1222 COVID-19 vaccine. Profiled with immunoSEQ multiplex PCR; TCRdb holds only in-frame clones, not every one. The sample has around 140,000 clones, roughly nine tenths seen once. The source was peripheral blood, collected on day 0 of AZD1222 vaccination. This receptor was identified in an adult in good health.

The CDR3 nucleotides are TGTGCCAGTAAGGGCCTGACTAGCGGGAGGACCAATGAGCAGTTCTTC. This encodes CASKGLTSGRTNEQFF. The V and J genes are TRBV19 and TRBJ2-1, with TRBD2 identical over 13 bases. Looked up from germline, CDR1 is LNHDA and CDR2 is SQIVND (reference sequence). The CDR3 is 16 amino acids. V dropped 7 bases and J dropped 6; count of bases not matched to a gene: 9.